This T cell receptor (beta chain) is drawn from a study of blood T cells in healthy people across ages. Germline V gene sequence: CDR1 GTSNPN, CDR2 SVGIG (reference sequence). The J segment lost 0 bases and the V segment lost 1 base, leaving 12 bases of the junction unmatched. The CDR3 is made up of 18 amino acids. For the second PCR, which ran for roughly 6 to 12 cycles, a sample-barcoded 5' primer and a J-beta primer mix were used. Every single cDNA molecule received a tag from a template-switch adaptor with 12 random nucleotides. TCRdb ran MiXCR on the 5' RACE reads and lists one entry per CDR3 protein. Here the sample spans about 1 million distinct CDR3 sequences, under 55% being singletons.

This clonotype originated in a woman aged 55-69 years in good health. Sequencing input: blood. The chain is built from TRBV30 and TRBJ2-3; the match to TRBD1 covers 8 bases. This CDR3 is CAWSAGTGSGRSTDTQYF. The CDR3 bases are TGTGCCTGGAGTGCCGGGACAGGCTCGGGTCGAAGCACAGATACGCAGTATTTT.